This T cell receptor (beta chain) was profiled in a study of blood T cell repertoires in COVID-19. Assay used: immunoSEQ multiplex PCR; TCRdb lists only in-frame clones, some missing. The data contain a few hundred thousand clones, around 92% of them singletons. What was sequenced was peripheral blood. The sequence was obtained from a woman aged 25-40 years with COVID-19, enrolled during active disease.

CDR3 residues: CASSFTDRLDGYTF. CDR3 sequence (DNA): TGTGCCAGCAGCTTTACTGACAGGCTTGACGGCTACACCTTC. The chain links TRBV7-2 to TRBJ1-2; possible D gene TRBD1, 6 bases. Trimming left V 3 bases short and J 8 bases short, with 16 bases between. The CDR3 is made up of 14 amino acids. Looked up from germline, CDR1 is SGHTA and CDR2 is FQGNSA.